A single T cell receptor (beta chain) is shown here with its context. The cohort comprised adults aged about 18 to 100 years residing in 20 to 30 US areas. Participant-reported clinical history was the basis for cohort assignment. Clones were sequenced by immunoSEQ multiplex PCR, and TCRdb holds only the in-frame ones, with some missing. This table holds a few hundred thousand clones, roughly four fifths found once. These data come from a study of blood T cell repertoires in COVID-19. The CDR3 runs 15 residues. CDR1 is LGHDT, CDR2 YNNKEL, per germline (reference sequence). Trimming shortened V by 2 bases and J by 4 bases, and 11 bases separated the two germline ends.

Sample: PBMCs or T cells enriched from blood (not recorded which). The chain couples TRBV3-1 (or the pseudogene TRBV3-2) to TRBJ1-4, with D possibly being TRBD1 (5 bases). The sequence was collected from a woman between 45 and 65 years old who had recovered from COVID-19. In nucleotides, the CDR3 is TGTGCCAGCAGCCAAACGGACGGACATAATGAAAAACTGTTTTTT. Translating gives CASSQTDGHNEKLFF.